This entry is about one T cell receptor beta chain. The data belong to a study of blood T cell repertoires in COVID-19. Profiling relied on immunoSEQ multiplex PCR, and the TCRdb table lists in-frame clones only, not all of them. The sample contains around 450,000 clones, 90% of which appear only once. The CDR3 loop spans 16 amino acids. Germline loops: CDR1 SGHRS, CDR2 YFSETQ. Trimming at V came to 0 bases and at J to 7 bases, leaving 5 bases not matched to a gene. Sequenced sample: PBMCs or T cells enriched from blood (not recorded which). The V gene is TRBV5-1, the J gene TRBJ2-1, with 12 nucleotides matching TRBD2. The TCR comes from a man younger than 35 who had recovered from COVID-19. The CDR3 region is CASSLGLAGGPNEQFF. The CDR3 DNA reads TGCGCCAGCAGCTTGGGGCTAGCGGGAGGGCCGAATGAGCAGTTCTTC. Full variable domain (missing parts from reference TRBV5-1 and TRBJ2-1): KAGVTQTPRYLIKTRGQQVTLSCSPISGHRSVSWYQQTPGQGLQFLFEYFSETQRNKGNFPGRFSGRQFSNSRSEMNVSTLELGDSALYLCASSLGLAGGPNEQFFGPGTRLTVL.